In this sample, the clone carrying this TCR beta chain turned up many times. Its cognate antigen is unknown. 5'RACE with 10-nucleotide random UMIs generated the cDNA. TCRdb used MiXCR to reprocess the 5' RACE reads, holding one entry per CDR3 protein. The data contain roughly 48,000 distinct CDR3 sequences, roughly 13% of them seen just once; the ten biggest clones take up roughly 10%. Time point specified: longitudinal time-point 3. The CDR3 covers 13 residues. The germline gives CDR1 SQVTM, CDR2 ANQGSEA. The V and J ends lost 5 bases and 0 bases respectively, with 10 bases between them. These data come from a study of neurological immune-mediated disorders. General study points: Multiple sclerosis was found to have the least TCR clonal expansion, below healthy controls, and HTLV-1-associated myelopathy the most.

The V call is TRBV29-1, the J call TRBJ1-1, with D unresolved. The TCR was taken from a male donor with HTLV-1-associated myelopathy (HAM/TSP). The specimen was PBMCs. CDR3 sequence: CSVPALLNTEAFF. DNA for the CDR3: TGCAGCGTTCCGGCGCTATTGAACACTGAAGCTTTCTTT.